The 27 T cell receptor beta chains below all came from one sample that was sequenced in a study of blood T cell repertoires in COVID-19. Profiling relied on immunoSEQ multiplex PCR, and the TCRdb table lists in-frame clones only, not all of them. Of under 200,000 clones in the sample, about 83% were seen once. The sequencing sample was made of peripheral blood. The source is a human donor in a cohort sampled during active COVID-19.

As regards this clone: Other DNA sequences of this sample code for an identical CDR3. CDR3: CASSLGGRGFQPQHF. The CDR3 DNA sequence: TGTGCCAGCAGTTTGGGGGGACGGGGATTTCAGCCCCAGCATTTT. V and J are TRBV27 and TRBJ1-5; a possible D gene is TRBD1 (5 bases). The CDR3 covers 15 residues. V lost 3 bases and J lost 6, with 15 bases in between. Germline loops: CDR1 MNHEY, CDR2 SMNVEV (reference sequence).

The CDR3 here is CASSPLAGATEAFF. Here the CDR3 DNA reads TGTGCCAGCAGCCCCCTCGCAGGGGCCACTGAAGCTTTCTTT. This chain links TRBV7-2 with TRBJ1-1, with D possibly being TRBD1 (6 bases). V lost 5 bases, J lost 4 bases, and 14 bases lay in between. The CDR3 is 14 residues long. CDR1 SGHTA and CDR2 FQGNSA come from the germline V gene.

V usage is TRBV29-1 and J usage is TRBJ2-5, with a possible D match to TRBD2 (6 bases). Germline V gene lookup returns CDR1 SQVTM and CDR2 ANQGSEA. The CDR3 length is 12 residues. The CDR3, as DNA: TGCAGAGCTGTAAGCGGGCCGGAGACCCAGTACTTC. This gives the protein CRAVSGPETQYF.

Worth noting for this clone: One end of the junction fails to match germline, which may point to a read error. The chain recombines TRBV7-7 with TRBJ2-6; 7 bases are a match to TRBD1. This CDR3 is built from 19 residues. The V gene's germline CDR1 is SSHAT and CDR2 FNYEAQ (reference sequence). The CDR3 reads CASSPLRGQVLSGANVLTF. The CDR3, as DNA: TGTGCTAGCAGCCCACTCCGAGGACAGGTACTCTCTGGGGCCAACGTCCTGACTTTC.

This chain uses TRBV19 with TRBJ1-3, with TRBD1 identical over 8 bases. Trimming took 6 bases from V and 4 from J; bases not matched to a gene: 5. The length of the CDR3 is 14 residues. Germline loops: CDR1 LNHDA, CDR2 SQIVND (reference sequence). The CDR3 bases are TGTGCCAGTAGCCAGGGGGCGCCCGGAAACACCATATATTTT. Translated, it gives CASSQGAPGNTIYF.

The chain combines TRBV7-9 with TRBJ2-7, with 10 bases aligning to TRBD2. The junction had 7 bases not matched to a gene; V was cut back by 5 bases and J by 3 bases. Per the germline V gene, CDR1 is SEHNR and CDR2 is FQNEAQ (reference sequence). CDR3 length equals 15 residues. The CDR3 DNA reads TGTGCCAGCAGCAACCCTAGCGGGGGATACTACGAGCAGTACTTC. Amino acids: CASSNPSGGYYEQYF.

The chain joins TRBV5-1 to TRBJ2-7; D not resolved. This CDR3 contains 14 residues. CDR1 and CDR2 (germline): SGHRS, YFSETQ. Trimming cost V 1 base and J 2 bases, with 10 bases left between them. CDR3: CASSLNQATYEQYF. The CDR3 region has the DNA TGCGCCAGCAGCTTGAACCAGGCCACCTACGAGCAGTACTTC.

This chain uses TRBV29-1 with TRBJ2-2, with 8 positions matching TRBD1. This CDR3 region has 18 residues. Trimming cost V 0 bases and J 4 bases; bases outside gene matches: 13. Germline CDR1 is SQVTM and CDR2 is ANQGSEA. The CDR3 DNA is TGCAGCGTTGAAGAAGGGCGGGACAGGCGATCGGTCACCGGGGAGCTGTTTTTT. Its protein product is CSVEEGRDRRSVTGELFF.

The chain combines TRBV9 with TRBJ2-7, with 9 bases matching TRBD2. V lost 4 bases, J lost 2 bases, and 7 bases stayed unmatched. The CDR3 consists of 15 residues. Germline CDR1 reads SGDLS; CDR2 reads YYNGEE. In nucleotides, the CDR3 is TGTGCCAGCAGCACCGGACTAGCGAATCCCTACGAGCAGTACTTC. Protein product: CASSTGLANPYEQYF.

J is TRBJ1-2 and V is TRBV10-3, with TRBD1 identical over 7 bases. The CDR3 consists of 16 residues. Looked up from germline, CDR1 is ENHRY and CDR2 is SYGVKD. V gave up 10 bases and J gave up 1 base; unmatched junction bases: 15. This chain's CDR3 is CATKKGGAGVNYGYTF. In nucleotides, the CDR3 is TGTGCCACCAAGAAAGGGGGCGCTGGGGTTAACTATGGCTACACCTTC.

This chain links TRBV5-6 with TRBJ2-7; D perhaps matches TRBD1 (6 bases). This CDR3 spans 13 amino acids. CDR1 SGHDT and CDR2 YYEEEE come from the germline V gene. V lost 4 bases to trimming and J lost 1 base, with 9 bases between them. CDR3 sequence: CASSIGQSYEQYF. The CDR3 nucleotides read TGTGCCAGCAGCATAGGACAGTCCTACGAGCAGTACTTC. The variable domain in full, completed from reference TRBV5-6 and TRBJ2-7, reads DAGVTQSPTHLIKTRGQQVTLRCSPKSGHDTVSWYQQALGQGPQFIFQYYEEEERQRGNFPDRFSGHQFPNYSSELNVNALLLGDSALYLCASSIGQSYEQYFGPGTRLTVT.

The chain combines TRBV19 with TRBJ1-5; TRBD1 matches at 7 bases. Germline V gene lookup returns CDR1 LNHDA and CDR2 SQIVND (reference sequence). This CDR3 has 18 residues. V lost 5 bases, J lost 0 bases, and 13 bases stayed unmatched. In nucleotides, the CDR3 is TGTGCCAGTAGTTTTCGGGTCAGGGGGTTATTTAGCAATCAGCCCCAGCATTTT. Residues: CASSFRVRGLFSNQPQHF.

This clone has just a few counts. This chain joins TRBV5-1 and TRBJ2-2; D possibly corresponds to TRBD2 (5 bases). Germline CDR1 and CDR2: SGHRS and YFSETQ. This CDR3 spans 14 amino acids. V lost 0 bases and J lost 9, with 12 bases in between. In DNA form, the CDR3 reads TGCGCCAGCAGCTTGGATATTAGCGTAAGGGAGCTGTTTTTT. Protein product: CASSLDISVRELFF.

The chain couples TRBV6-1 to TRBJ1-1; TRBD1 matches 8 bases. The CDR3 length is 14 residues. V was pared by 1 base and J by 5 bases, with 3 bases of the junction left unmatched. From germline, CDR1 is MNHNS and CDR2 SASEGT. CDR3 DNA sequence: TGTGCCAGCAGTGAAGAGCAGGGGGCGACTGAAGCTTTCTTT. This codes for CASSEEQGATEAFF.

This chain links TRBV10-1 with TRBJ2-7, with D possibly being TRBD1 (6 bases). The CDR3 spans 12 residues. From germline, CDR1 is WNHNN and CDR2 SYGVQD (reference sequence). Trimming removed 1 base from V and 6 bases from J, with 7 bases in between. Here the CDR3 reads CASSELGGEQYF. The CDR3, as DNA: TGCGCCAGCAGTGAGTTAGGGGGCGAGCAGTACTTC.

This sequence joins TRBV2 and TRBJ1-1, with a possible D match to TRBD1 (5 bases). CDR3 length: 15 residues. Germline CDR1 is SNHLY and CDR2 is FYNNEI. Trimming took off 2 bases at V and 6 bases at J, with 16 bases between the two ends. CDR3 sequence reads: CASSELVGGGAEAFF. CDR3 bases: TGTGCCAGCAGTGAATTGGTGGGGGGAGGCGCTGAAGCTTTCTTT.

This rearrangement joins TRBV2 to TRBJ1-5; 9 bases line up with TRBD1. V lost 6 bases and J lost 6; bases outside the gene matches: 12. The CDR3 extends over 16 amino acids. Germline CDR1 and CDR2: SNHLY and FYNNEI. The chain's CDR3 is CASRDRFGTGSQPQHF. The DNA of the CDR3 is TGTGCCAGCAGGGATCGTTTCGGGACAGGGAGTCAGCCCCAGCATTTT.

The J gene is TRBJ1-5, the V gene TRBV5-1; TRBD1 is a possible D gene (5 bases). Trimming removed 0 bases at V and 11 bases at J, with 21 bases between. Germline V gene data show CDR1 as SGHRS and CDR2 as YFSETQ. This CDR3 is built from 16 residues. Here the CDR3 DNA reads TGCGCCAGCAGCTTGGGTCAGGGCCCACGCGCCGAAGCCCAGCATTTT. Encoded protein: CASSLGQGPRAEAQHF.

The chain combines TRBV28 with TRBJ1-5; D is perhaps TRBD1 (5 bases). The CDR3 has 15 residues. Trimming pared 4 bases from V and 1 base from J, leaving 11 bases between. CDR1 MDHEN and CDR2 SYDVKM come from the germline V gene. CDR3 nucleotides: TGTGCCAGCAGTTCTCAGGGTGGGAGCAATCAGCCCCAGCATTTT. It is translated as CASSSQGGSNQPQHF.

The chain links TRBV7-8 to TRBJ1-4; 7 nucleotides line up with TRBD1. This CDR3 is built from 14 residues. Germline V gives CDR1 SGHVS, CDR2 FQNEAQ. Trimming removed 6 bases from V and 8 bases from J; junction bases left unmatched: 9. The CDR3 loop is CASSQGGSREKLFF. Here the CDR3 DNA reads TGTGCCAGCAGTCAAGGGGGCTCGAGGGAAAAACTGTTTTTT.

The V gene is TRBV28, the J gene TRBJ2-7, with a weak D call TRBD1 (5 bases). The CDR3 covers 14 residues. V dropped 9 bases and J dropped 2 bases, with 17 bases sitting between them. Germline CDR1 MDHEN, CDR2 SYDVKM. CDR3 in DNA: TGTGCCAGTCCTAAGGGGTATAGGGCCTACGAGCAGTACTTC. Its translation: CASPKGYRAYEQYF.

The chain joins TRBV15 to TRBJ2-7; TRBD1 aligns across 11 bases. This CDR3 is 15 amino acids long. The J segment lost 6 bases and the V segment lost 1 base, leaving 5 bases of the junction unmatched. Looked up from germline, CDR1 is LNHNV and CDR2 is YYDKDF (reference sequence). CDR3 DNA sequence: TGTGCCACCAGCAGAGGAGGACAGGGGGCCATCGAGCAGTACTTC. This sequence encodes CATSRGGQGAIEQYF.

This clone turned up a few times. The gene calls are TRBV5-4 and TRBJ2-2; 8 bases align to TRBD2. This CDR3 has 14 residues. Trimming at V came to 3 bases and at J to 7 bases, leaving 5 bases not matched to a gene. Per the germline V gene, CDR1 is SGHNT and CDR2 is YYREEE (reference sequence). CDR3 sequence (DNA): TGTGCCAGCAGCTCCGCGGGGGGAGGCGGGGAGCTGTTTTTT. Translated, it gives CASSSAGGGGELFF. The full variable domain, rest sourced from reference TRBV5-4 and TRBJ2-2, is ETGVTQSPTHLIKTRGQQVTLRCSSQSGHNTVSWYQQALGQGPQFIFQYYREEENGRGNFPPRFSGLQFPNYSSELNVNALELDDSALYLCASSSAGGGGELFFGEGSRLTVL.

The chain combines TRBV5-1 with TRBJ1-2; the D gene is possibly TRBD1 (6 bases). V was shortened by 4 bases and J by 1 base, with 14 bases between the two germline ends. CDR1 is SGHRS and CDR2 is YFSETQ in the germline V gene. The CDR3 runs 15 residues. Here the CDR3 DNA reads TGCGCCAGCAGCCCCCCCAAACAGGGTAACTATGGCTACACCTTC. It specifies CASSPPKQGNYGYTF.

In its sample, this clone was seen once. The CDR3 protein is CASSPGGGLKNIQYF. Here the CDR3 DNA reads TGTGCCAGCAGCCCAGGGGGTGGCCTCAAAAACATTCAGTACTTC. The rearrangement links TRBV28 to TRBJ2-4; 7 bases align to TRBD1. Unmatched junction bases numbered 8, after V lost 6 bases and J lost 3 bases. Germline assignment: CDR1 MDHEN and CDR2 SYDVKM. This CDR3 has 15 residues.

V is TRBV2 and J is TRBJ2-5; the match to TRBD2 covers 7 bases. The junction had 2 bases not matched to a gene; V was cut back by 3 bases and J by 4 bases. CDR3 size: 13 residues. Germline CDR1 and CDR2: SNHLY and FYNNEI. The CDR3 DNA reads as TGTGCCAGCAGTGACGTAGCGGGAGAGACCCAGTACTTC. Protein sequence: CASSDVAGETQYF.

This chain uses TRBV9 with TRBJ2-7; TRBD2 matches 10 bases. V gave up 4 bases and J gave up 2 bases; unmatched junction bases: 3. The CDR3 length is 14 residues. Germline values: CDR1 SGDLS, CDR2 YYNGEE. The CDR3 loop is CASSKTSGTYEQYF. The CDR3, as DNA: TGTGCCAGCAGCAAAACTAGCGGGACCTACGAGCAGTACTTC.